This record looks at one T cell receptor beta chain sequence and its context. Antigen specificity is unknown. This was a survey-level run. Assay: immunoSEQ multiplex PCR; the TCRdb copy retains only in-frame clones and omits some. The sample yields tens of thousands of clones, 65% to 80% seen once. The data were taken from a study of STAT5B mutations in CD4+ large granular lymphocyte leukemia. Germline CDR1 is SGHVS and CDR2 is FQNEAQ. The CDR3 has 15 residues. V dropped 1 base and J dropped 3; count of bases not matched to a gene: 3. General study findings and limits: Patient CD4-sorted repertoires stayed more clonal than healthy ones after leukemic-clone removal. Compared with healthy controls (2/35), patient top clones favored TRBV06 (8/27).

This chain joins TRBV7-8 and TRBJ2-3; 8 bases are a match to TRBD2. This TCR derives from a human donor in good health. The sample was CD4+ T cells from blood buffy coats. The CDR3 spells CASSLVAGGTDTQYF. For the CDR3, the DNA is TGTGCCAGCAGCTTAGTTGCGGGGGGTACAGATACGCAGTATTTT.